This T cell receptor (beta chain) appears in the sequencing data of a study of PD-1 blockade in classical Hodgkin lymphoma. General observations from the study: Lower baseline TCR diversity was reported for newly diagnosed patients than for healthy donors. Repertoire differences have undefined causes, possibly disease activity or prior therapy.

Specified time point: newly diagnosed, previously untreated cHL patient sample. PBMCs from untreated, newly diagnosed classical Hodgkin lymphoma were comparison samples. The repertoire was sequenced with immunoSEQ multiplex PCR; TCRdb's copy has only in-frame clones and lacks some. The table has some 27,000 clones, 91% seen once; the top ten hold roughly 3.8%. Trimming stripped 3 bases from V and 0 bases from J, with 9 bases between. The germline V gene encodes CDR1 GTSNPN and CDR2 SVGIG (reference sequence). The CDR3 has 14 residues. As to this clone: As yet, its antigen is unknown.

This TCR was recovered from a human donor with classical Hodgkin lymphoma. The chain carries TRBV30 and TRBJ1-5; D is uncertain. The sequencing sample was made of peripheral blood mononuclear cells (PBMCs). This CDR3 reads CAWRGPNSNQPQHF. The CDR3 coding sequence is TGTGCCTGGAGAGGGCCCAATAGCAATCAGCCCCAGCATTTT.